Listed here is a single T cell receptor (beta chain). The CDR3 sequence is 14 residues long. Looked up from germline, CDR1 is SNHLY and CDR2 is FYNNEI. Trimming took 3 bases from V and 6 from J, leaving 11 bases between them. The data derive from a study of blood T cell repertoires in COVID-19. About the research overall: Specimens from acute and convalescent COVID-19 originated in the United States, Italy and Spain. The analysed material was cDNA or gDNA that came from T cells, B-cell-depleted T cells, or PBMCs.

Study processing details: Estimates of nucleated cell counts were drawn from the amplification of reference gene primers. TCRdb keeps only in-frame clones here, not all; method: immunoSEQ multiplex PCR. For V, J and clone size, that table is used; D and trimming come from the DNA. The table lists over 150,000 clones, 86% of them singletons. Sample: peripheral blood. J is TRBJ1-4 and V is TRBV2; D gene unclear. The source of this sequence is a man aged 65-85 years with active or convalescent COVID-19. CDR3: CASSEGGFYEKLFF. The CDR3, as DNA: TGTGCCAGCAGTGAGGGAGGGTTTTATGAAAAACTGTTTTTT.